This TCR beta chain is drawn from a study of blood T cell repertoires in COVID-19. The V gene's germline CDR1 is SGHTA and CDR2 FQGTGA. V lost 5 bases and J lost 8, with 13 bases in between. This CDR3 has 13 amino acids. Original methodology: Nucleated cell counts were estimated from reference gene primer amplification. Profiled with immunoSEQ multiplex PCR; TCRdb holds only in-frame clones, not every one. That table furnishes V, J and clone size, whereas the DNA furnished D and trimming. The table shows 250,000 or so clones, with about 83% occurring only once. The receptor comes from a man older than 75 with acute or convalescent COVID-19. The rearrangement links TRBV7-3 to TRBJ2-1, with D perhaps TRBD2 (5 bases). The material sequenced was peripheral blood. Here the CDR3 reads CASSRTLAHEQFF. CDR3 in DNA: TGTGCCAGCAGCCGAACTCTAGCACATGAGCAGTTCTTC.